The clone carrying this TCR beta chain was seen at least ten times. Its antigen is unidentified. TCRdb reanalysed the 5' RACE reads using MiXCR and keeps one entry per CDR3 protein. The sample has roughly 690,000 distinct CDR3 sequences; roughly 6% are singletons. This CDR3 has 14 residues. CDR1 and CDR2 from the germline V gene are MNHEY and SVGEGT. With 6 bases removed from V and 4 bases from J, the gap between germline ends came to 15 bases. This specimen belongs to a study of identical twins. Study conclusions and caveats: Less excess twin sharing appeared in beta out-of-frame sequences.

The TCR sequence derives from a man between 18 and 29 years old in good health. Sequenced material: naive T cells sorted from blood. The chain links TRBV6-2 or TRBV6-3 to TRBJ2-5; possible D gene TRBD2, 6 bases. CDR3 DNA sequence: TGTGCCAGCAGCCGGGGGTTTCGGGGAGAGACCCAGTACTTC. Its protein is CASSRGFRGETQYF.